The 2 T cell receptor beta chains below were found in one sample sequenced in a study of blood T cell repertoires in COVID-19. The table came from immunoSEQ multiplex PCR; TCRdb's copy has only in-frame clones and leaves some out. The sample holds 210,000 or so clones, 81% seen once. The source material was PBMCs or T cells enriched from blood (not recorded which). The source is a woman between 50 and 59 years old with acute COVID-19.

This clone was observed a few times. In nucleotides, the CDR3 is TGTGCCAGTAACCCTGGGACAGGGGGCTATTCCCGCTATGGCTACACCTTC. This gives the protein CASNPGTGGYSRYGYTF. The chain joins TRBV19 to TRBJ1-2, with 12 bases that match TRBD1. V dropped 7 bases and J dropped 4; count of bases not matched to a gene: 13. Germline CDR1 LNHDA, CDR2 SQIVND (reference sequence). The CDR3 is 17 amino acids.

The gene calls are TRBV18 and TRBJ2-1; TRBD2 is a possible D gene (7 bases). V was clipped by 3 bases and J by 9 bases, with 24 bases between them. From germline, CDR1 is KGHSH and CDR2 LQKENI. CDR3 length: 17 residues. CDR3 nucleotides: TGTGCCAGCTCACCGCGCCGGGGGGCGCGTCACAATGGTGAGCAGTTCTTC. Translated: CASSPRRGARHNGEQFF. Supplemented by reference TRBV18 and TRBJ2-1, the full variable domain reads NAGVMQNPRHLVRRRGQEARLRCSPMKGHSHVYWYRQLPEEGLKFMVYLQKENIIDESGMPKERFSAEFPKEGPSILRIQQVVRGDSAAYFCASSPRRGARHNGEQFFGPGTRLTVL.